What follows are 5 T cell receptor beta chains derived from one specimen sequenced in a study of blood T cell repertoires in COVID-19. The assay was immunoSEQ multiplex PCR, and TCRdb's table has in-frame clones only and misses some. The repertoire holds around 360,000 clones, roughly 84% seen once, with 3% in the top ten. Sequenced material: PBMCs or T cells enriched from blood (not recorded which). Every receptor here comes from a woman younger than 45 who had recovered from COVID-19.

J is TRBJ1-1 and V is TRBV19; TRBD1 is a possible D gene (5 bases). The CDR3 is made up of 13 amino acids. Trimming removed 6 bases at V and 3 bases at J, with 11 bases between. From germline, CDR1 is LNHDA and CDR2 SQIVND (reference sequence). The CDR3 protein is CASRTGAHTEAFF. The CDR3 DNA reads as TGTGCCAGTAGGACTGGGGCCCACACTGAAGCTTTCTTT.

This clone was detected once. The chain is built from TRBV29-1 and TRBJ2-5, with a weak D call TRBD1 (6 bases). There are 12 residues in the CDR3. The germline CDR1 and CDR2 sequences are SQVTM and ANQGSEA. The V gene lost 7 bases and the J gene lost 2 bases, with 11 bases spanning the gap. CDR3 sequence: CSAARGQETQYF. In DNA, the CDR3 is TGCAGCGCCGCCAGGGGACAAGAGACCCAGTACTTC.

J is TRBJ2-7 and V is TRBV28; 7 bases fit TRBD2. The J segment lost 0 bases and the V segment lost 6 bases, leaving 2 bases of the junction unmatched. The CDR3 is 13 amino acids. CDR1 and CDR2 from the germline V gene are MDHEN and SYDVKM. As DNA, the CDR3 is TGTGCCAGCAGCGGGACTAACTCCTACGAGCAGTACTTC. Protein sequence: CASSGTNSYEQYF.

This CDR3 reads CASSGWDREAGNTIYF. The CDR3 DNA is TGTGCCAGCAGCGGGTGGGACAGGGAGGCTGGAAACACCATATATTTT. The J gene is TRBJ1-3, the V gene TRBV5-4; 9 positions agree with TRBD1. The J segment lost 2 bases and the V segment lost 4 bases, leaving 7 bases of the junction unmatched. The length of the CDR3 is 16 residues. Germline lookup yields CDR1 SGHNT and CDR2 YYREEE (reference sequence).

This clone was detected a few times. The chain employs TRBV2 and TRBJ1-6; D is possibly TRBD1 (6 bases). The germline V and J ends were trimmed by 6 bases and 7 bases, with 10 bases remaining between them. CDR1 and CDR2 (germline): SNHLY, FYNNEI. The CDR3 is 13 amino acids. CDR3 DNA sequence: TGTGCCAGCAGCGGACAGCCAAATTCACCCCTCCACTTT. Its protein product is CASSGQPNSPLHF.